This paragraph reports one T cell receptor (beta chain). TCRdb called the RT-PCR reads again in MiXCR, with one record for every CDR3 protein. The sample yields almost 700,000 distinct CDR3 sequences, more than 13% seen once. The sequencing input was memory CD4+ T cells from blood. This receptor was identified in a female donor in good health, serving as a healthy control.

The CDR3 loop is CSARWENQETQYF. The CDR3 bases are TGCAGTGCTAGATGGGAAAACCAAGAGACCCAGTACTTC. This rearrangement joins TRBV20-1 to TRBJ2-5, with D unresolved. CDR1 and CDR2 (germline): DFQATT, SNEGSKA (reference sequence). Trimming removed 2 bases at V and 0 bases at J, with 7 bases between. The CDR3 is 13 residues long.